Reported below is one T cell receptor (beta chain). What it binds is not known. A junction end diverges from the germline sequence, so it may reflect a read error. TCRdb processed the RACE reads anew with MiXCR; each CDR3 protein has one entry. The sample carries nearly 85,000 distinct CDR3 sequences, around a tenth recorded once. The record originates from a study of human T cells and chemical hapten exposure. At the level of the study: 2% DPC applied to a roughly 2 cm by roughly 2 cm arm area sensitized donors. Patients were mainly female, each with alopecia areata, totalis or universalis.

Findings of the study overall: With regard to DPC sensitization, TCRs above 1 in 1000 frequency did not change.

The time point denotes: patch test 2, 6 weeks after DPC sensitization. Sample treatment: therapeutic diphenylcyclopropenone sensitization with weekly scalp DPC. Alopecia patients between 18 and 70 years old and suitable for DPC were used as donors. CDR3 length: 14 amino acids. The germline V gene has CDR1 SNHLY and CDR2 FYNNEI. The clonotype was recovered from a man in his late teens or twenties with alopecia areata. Some clones in this sample may be carry-over from other donors' samples. V is TRBV2 and J is TRBJ1-1; D gene unclear. The source was whole blood, collected in connection with sensitization to the hapten diphenylcyclopropenone (DPC). CDR3 sequence: CVSRTTVMNTEAFF. The CDR3 nucleotides are TGTGTCAGCAGGACGACCGTGATGAACACTGAAGCTTTCTTT.